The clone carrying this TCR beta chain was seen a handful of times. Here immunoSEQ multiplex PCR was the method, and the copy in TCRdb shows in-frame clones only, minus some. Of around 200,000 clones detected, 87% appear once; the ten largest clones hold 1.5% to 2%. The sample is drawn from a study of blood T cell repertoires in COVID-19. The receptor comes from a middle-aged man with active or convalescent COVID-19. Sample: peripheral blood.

The CDR3 sequence: CASSQKPAGVNEQFF. The CDR3, as DNA: TGTGCCAGCAGCCAAAAACCAGCGGGAGTCAACGAGCAGTTCTTC. The V call is TRBV3-1 (or the pseudogene TRBV3-2), the J call TRBJ2-1; 8 positions match TRBD2. V shed 2 bases and J 10 bases; nucleotides not matched to a gene: 10. The CDR3 extends over 15 amino acids. The germline gives CDR1 LGHDT, CDR2 YNNKEL (reference sequence).